The present TCR beta chain was sequenced within a study of T cell responses to AZD1222 COVID-19 vaccine (dated by TCRdb to the early 2020s). About the investigation overall: Because spike-specific TCR depth and breadth did not differ between the two schedules, AZD1222 recipients who got a second dose at roughly 4 weeks were pooled with those who got a second dose at roughly 12 weeks. TCR sequencing was performed for over 230 trial participants, of whom roughly 200 were given two doses of AZD1222 and some 26 were given two doses of MenACWY control vaccine. Trial participants were enrolled by age into subgroups of 18-55, 56-69 and 70-plus years, and around 150, 29 and 61 TCR-sequenced participants, respectively, were included in these subgroups. On the study overall, not on this receptor specifically: Spike-specific TCR breadth and depth rose significantly after two AZD1222 doses compared with day 0 and with MenACWY recipients. Only five or six AZD1222 recipients were SARS-CoV-2 seropositive at baseline, limiting conclusions about previously exposed vaccinees. The vaccine-associated CD4 TCRs covered the entire spike protein, and the dominant responses fell in regions 160-218 and 743-854. Epitopes outside the regions mutated in the B.1.351 and B.1.1.7 variants were reportedly recognized by nearly half of the unique spike-specific TCRs. Because no day 14 peak-response samples were available, repertoires were characterized only after the peak T cell response. In the small 56-69-year group, the increase in depth fell short of significance, most likely because of low power. Participants were mostly white British and included more females than males, and it was suggested by the authors that clonal diversity may have been underestimated.

This specimen's time point label, per the study, means: baseline before first vaccination. Samples from vaccinated people were obtained from the UK trials COV001 and COV002, which included a single-blind randomized controlled phase 2/3 trial of AZD1222 (ChAdOx1 nCoV-19) in healthy adults. For TCRbeta chain sequencing, PBMC samples were collected from trial participants at day 0 and at day 28 after the second dose. The CDR3 regions of human TCRbeta chains were analyzed by immunosequencing. The original methods were these. Repertoire TCRs were checked for matches against a reference library of SARS-CoV-2-specific TCRs that had been generated using the MIRA antigen-specificity platform. Breadth was defined as the fraction of unique TCRs that were SARS-CoV-2-associated, and depth was defined as the fraction of total T cells that were SARS-CoV-2-associated. Using the MIRA data, each spike-specific TCR was assigned both to the spike region to which the TCR was reactive and to a CD4 or CD8 class. Log10-transformed breadth and depth values were compared by one-way ANOVA with Sidak's multiple comparisons tests. TCRdb carries this immuneACCESS record with in-frame sequences only. Its versions omit some clonotypes, under half of them owing to an unresolved V gene in the studies checked, with the rest unexplained. Clone size and V and J calls were adopted from that table, with D and trimming inferred from the DNA. The sample table records about 180,000 clones; 91% of these occur just once. Together, the top ten hold approximately 2% of the sample.

V lost 2 bases and J lost 2 bases; the stretch between them is 15 bases long. CDR1 and CDR2 (SGHTA, FQGNSA) derive from the germline V gene. Including cysteine and phenylalanine, the CDR3 has 16 amino acids. Only the CDR3 region is kept as DNA, spanning 48 bases read in frame from base 1. Worth noting for this clone: Its specific antigen is unknown. No much larger clone exists at a distance of one base, and base qualities are not known.

Recombination joined TRBV7-2 with TRBJ1-1; TRBD1 could be the D gene, as 5 bases match. The sequenced sample was peripheral blood, obtained on day 0 of AZD1222 vaccination. The receptor was derived from an adult in good health. The CDR3 protein sequence reads: CASSLIVWGKNTEAFF. The nucleotides read TGTGCCAGCAGCTTAATCGTGTGGGGGAAAAACACTGAAGCTTTCTTT. Here the CDR3 is joined to the reference TRBV7-2 and TRBJ1-1 genes, and the full variable domain is: GAGVSQSPSNKVTEKGKDVELRCDPISGHTALYWYRQSLGQGLEFLIYFQGNSAPDKSGLPSDRFSAERTGGSVSTLTIQRTQQEDSAVYLCASSLIVWGKNTEAFFGQGTRLTVV.